What follows are 28 T cell receptor beta chains derived from one specimen sequenced in a study of T cell responses to AZD1222 COVID-19 vaccine. TCRdb's copy holds only in-frame clones and misses some; the assay was immunoSEQ multiplex PCR. The sample lists around 100,000 clones, more than 85% occurring once. Sequences were derived from peripheral blood, sampled on day 0 of AZD1222 vaccination. Source of these receptors: an adult in good health.

This clone came up once. J is TRBJ1-5 and V is TRBV29-1, with TRBD1 as a possible D gene (5 bases). The germline CDR1 and CDR2 sequences are SQVTM and ANQGSEA. V lost 2 bases and J lost 5, with 10 bases in between. This CDR3 region has 13 residues. The CDR3 region is CSVEQGRDQPQHF. The CDR3 DNA reads TGCAGCGTTGAACAGGGTCGGGATCAGCCCCAGCATTTT.

The rearrangement joins TRBV7-3 to TRBJ2-1; D might be TRBD2 (7 bases). Germline CDR1 reads SGHTA; CDR2 reads FQGTGA. This CDR3 comprises 15 residues. Trimming shortened V by 5 bases and J by 9 bases, and 20 bases separated the two germline ends. CDR3 sequence reads: CASSPNGRGGIEQFF. CDR3 DNA sequence: TGTGCCAGCAGCCCCAATGGTAGGGGGGGTATTGAGCAGTTCTTC.

The genes are TRBV4-3 and TRBJ2-7; 9 nucleotides align to TRBD1. Germline CDR1 is LGHNA and CDR2 is YSLEER. Trimming at V came to 3 bases and at J to 7 bases, leaving 7 bases not matched to a gene. The CDR3 loop spans 14 amino acids. The chain's CDR3 is CASSHFSTGGEQYF. The CDR3 DNA reads TGCGCCAGCAGCCATTTTTCGACAGGGGGGGAGCAGTACTTC.

V gene TRBV18 combines with J gene TRBJ2-5; maybe TRBD2 (6 bases). The CDR3 is 14 residues long. From germline, CDR1 is KGHSH and CDR2 LQKENI. Between the trimmed V and J ends, which lost 3 bases and 0 bases, there was a span of 8 bases. The CDR3 reads CASSPGLNQETQYF. The DNA of the CDR3 is TGTGCCAGCTCACCTGGACTAAACCAAGAGACCCAGTACTTC.

The J gene is TRBJ2-7, the V gene TRBV4-2; TRBD2 matches 10 bases. The ends lost 0 bases at V and 6 bases at J; junction bases unmatched: 11. This CDR3 is 17 amino acids long. Germline assignment: CDR1 LGHNA and CDR2 YNFKEQ. The CDR3, as DNA: TGTGCCAGCAGCCAAGAAGCCCTAGCGGGAGTACGGAGCGAGCAGTACTTC. Residues: CASSQEALAGVRSEQYF.

This sequence joins TRBV14 and TRBJ2-1; TRBD2 matches 7 bases. V gave up 3 bases and J gave up 0 bases; unmatched junction bases: 11. CDR1 and CDR2 (germline): SGHDN, FVKESK. This CDR3 has 18 residues. The CDR3 bases are TGTGCCAGCAGCCATTTTGGGCGGGAGTATTCCTCCTACAATGAGCAGTTCTTC. Residues: CASSHFGREYSSYNEQFF.

The genes are TRBV6-5 and TRBJ2-7, with TRBD1 identical over 7 bases. This CDR3 has 16 residues. V gave up 2 bases and J gave up 3 bases; unmatched junction bases: 10. The germline V gene encodes CDR1 MNHEY and CDR2 SVGAGI. The CDR3 nucleotides read TGTGCCAGCAGTTACCCACAGGGGAAAGTTCGCTACGAGCAGTACTTC. This translates into CASSYPQGKVRYEQYF.

This chain joins TRBV4-2 and TRBJ1-5; 9 positions agree with TRBD1. Germline values: CDR1 LGHNA, CDR2 YNFKEQ. The CDR3 is 16 residues long. J gave up 6 bases and V 1 base, and 7 bases lay outside the gene matches. The CDR3 sequence: CASSQAPGQGGQPQHF. The CDR3 bases are TGTGCCAGCAGCCAAGCCCCGGGACAGGGAGGTCAGCCCCAGCATTTT.

This chain connects TRBV4-1 to TRBJ1-5, with TRBD1 as a possible D gene (6 bases). This CDR3 has 17 amino acids. Germline CDR1 MGHRA, CDR2 YSYEKL. Trimming took 0 bases from V and 0 from J, leaving 12 bases between them. Written as DNA, the CDR3 is TGCGCCAGCAGCCAAGATCTTAGGGGGTATAGCAATCAGCCCCAGCATTTT. Its protein product is CASSQDLRGYSNQPQHF.

The chain combines TRBV3-1 (or the pseudogene TRBV3-2) with TRBJ1-5; 8 bases line up with TRBD1. The CDR3 runs 15 residues. Germline loops: CDR1 LGHDT, CDR2 YNNKEL (reference sequence). Losses at the gene ends were 5 bases for V and 2 bases for J; bases not matched to a gene: 5. The chain's CDR3 is CASSRQGLGNQPQHF. CDR3 bases: TGTGCCAGCAGCAGACAGGGGTTGGGCAATCAGCCCCAGCATTTT.

This rearrangement joins TRBV5-1 to TRBJ1-2, with D maybe TRBD1 (5 bases). The CDR3 has 15 residues. Trimming took 0 bases from V and 4 from J, leaving 13 bases between them. Germline loops: CDR1 SGHRS, CDR2 YFSETQ. CDR3 coding DNA: TGCGCCAGCAGCTTGGACCCAGGGAAGGTCTATGGCTACACCTTC. Translated, it gives CASSLDPGKVYGYTF.

The gene calls are TRBV28 and TRBJ1-1, with a possible D match to TRBD1 (6 bases). The CDR3 length is 15 residues. In germline, CDR1 is MDHEN, CDR2 SYDVKM. V was clipped by 10 bases and J by 0 bases, with 18 bases between them. CDR3 in DNA: TGTGCCACCTCCGGGACACCGAACATGAACACTGAAGCTTTCTTT. Amino acid sequence: CATSGTPNMNTEAFF.

This clone is a singleton in its sample. The chain joins TRBV5-6 to TRBJ2-3; the match to TRBD1 covers 9 bases. The V gene end was trimmed by 1 base and the J gene end by 3 bases; junction bases not matched to a gene: 6. The germline gives CDR1 SGHDT, CDR2 YYEEEE. The CDR3 runs 16 residues. The CDR3 sequence is CASSLHDRGSTDTQYF. DNA of the CDR3: TGTGCCAGCAGCTTGCATGACAGGGGGTCAACAGATACGCAGTATTTT.

This clone has just a few counts. CDR3 residues: CASSPRIEKLFF. In DNA, the CDR3 is TGTGCCAGCAGCCCTCGCATCGAAAAACTGTTTTTT. The gene calls are TRBV16 and TRBJ1-4, with no clear D. The CDR3 covers 12 residues. The V and J ends lost 4 bases and 8 bases respectively, with 8 bases between them. The germline V gene encodes CDR1 KGHSY and CDR2 FQNENV.

DNA for the CDR3: TGTGCCAGCAGTTCTTCTACTTCGGGACAGACCCTCTATGGCTACACCTTC. Translated: CASSSSTSGQTLYGYTF. The genes are TRBV28 and TRBJ1-2; TRBD1 matches at 7 bases. Trimming at V came to 4 bases and at J to 4 bases, leaving 15 bases not matched to a gene. Germline lookup yields CDR1 MDHEN and CDR2 SYDVKM. The CDR3 is made up of 17 amino acids.

This clone was seen a handful of times. The gene calls are TRBV7-2 and TRBJ1-1; 7 bases are shared with TRBD1. The germline CDR1 and CDR2 sequences are SGHTA and FQGNSA. The CDR3 length is 15 residues. J lost 4 bases, V lost 2 bases, and 7 bases had no gene match. CDR3 sequence reads: CASSLSSQGLTEAFF. CDR3 coding DNA: TGTGCCAGCAGCTTATCTTCACAGGGGCTCACTGAAGCTTTCTTT. Full variable domain (remainder filled in from reference TRBV7-2 and TRBJ1-1): GAGVSQSPSNKVTEKGKDVELRCDPISGHTALYWYRQSLGQGLEFLIYFQGNSAPDKSGLPSDRFSAERTGGSVSTLTIQRTQQEDSAVYLCASSLSSQGLTEAFFGQGTRLTVV.

The J gene is TRBJ2-1, the V gene TRBV7-6, with D perhaps TRBD1 (5 bases). The CDR3 covers 16 residues. The germline V and J ends were trimmed by 5 bases and 0 bases, with 14 bases remaining between them. The germline gives CDR1 SGHVS, CDR2 FNYEAQ. The CDR3 DNA reads as TGTGCCAGCAGCCCGGAACAGGCGTTCTCCTACAATGAGCAGTTCTTC. Protein product: CASSPEQAFSYNEQFF.

V and J are TRBV4-1 and TRBJ1-5; D is unresolved. Germline assignment: CDR1 MGHRA and CDR2 YSYEKL. V was clipped by 0 bases and J by 4 bases, with 10 bases between them. There are 15 residues in the CDR3. The DNA of the CDR3 is TGCGCCAGCAGCCAAGATAAGGCAGAAAATCAGCCCCAGCATTTT. This translates into CASSQDKAENQPQHF.

This chain connects TRBV28 to TRBJ1-2; D gene unclear. The germline CDR1 and CDR2 sequences are MDHEN and SYDVKM. This CDR3 is 11 amino acids long. V was pared by 6 bases and J by 1 base, with 3 bases between. CDR3 in DNA: TGTGCCAGCAGCGATAACTATGGCTACACCTTC. This translates into CASSDNYGYTF.

The V call is TRBV6-6, the J call TRBJ2-6; no reliable D call. CDR3 length: 14 residues. CDR1 and CDR2 (germline): MNHNY, SVGAGI (reference sequence). Between the trimmed V and J ends, which lost 6 bases and 0 bases, there was a span of 6 bases. The CDR3 coding sequence is TGTGCCAGCAGCTACAGCTCTGGGGCCAACGTCCTGACTTTC. Amino acid sequence: CASSYSSGANVLTF.

The chain links TRBV5-1 to TRBJ1-6; 7 bases match TRBD1. The V segment lost 4 bases and the J segment 0 bases; nucleotides outside the gene matches: 7. The CDR3 sequence is 17 residues long. CDR1 and CDR2 (germline): SGHRS, YFSETQ. For the CDR3, the DNA is TGCGCCAGCAGCCAGGAACAGGGGAGCTCCTATAATTCACCCCTCCACTTT. The encoded protein is CASSQEQGSSYNSPLHF. Together with reference TRBV5-1 and TRBJ1-6, the CDR3 gives the full variable domain: KAGVTQTPRYLIKTRGQQVTLSCSPISGHRSVSWYQQTPGQGLQFLFEYFSETQRNKGNFPGRFSGRQFSNSRSEMNVSTLELGDSALYLCASSQEQGSSYNSPLHFGNGTRLTVT.

This sequence joins TRBV21-1 and TRBJ2-7; the table's D call of TRBD1 was not tested on the DNA. TRBV21-1 is listed as a pseudogene. This CDR3 is built from 14 residues. In DNA form, the CDR3 reads TGTGCCAGCAGCAGGGAGATACAGGGGGTCGAGCAGTACTTC. Translation: CASSREIQGVEQYF.

In its sample, this clone was seen a few times. CDR3 in DNA: TGTGCCAGCACCCCGGGGGCAGAAGAGACCCAGTACTTC. Its protein is CASTPGAEETQYF. This rearrangement joins TRBV7-4 to TRBJ2-5; D possibly matches TRBD1 or TRBD2 (6 bases each). V was cut by 7 bases and J by 3 bases, with 12 bases left in between. Germline loops: CDR1 SGHVT, CDR2 SQSDAQ. The CDR3 loop spans 13 amino acids.

The V and J genes are TRBV5-1 and TRBJ1-5; D gene uncertain. The CDR3 covers 15 residues. Per germline, CDR1 SGHRS and CDR2 YFSETQ. Trimming took off 1 base at V and 1 base at J, with 9 bases between the two ends. The CDR3: CASSLKDPSNQPQHF. In nucleotides, the CDR3 is TGCGCCAGCAGCTTGAAGGACCCAAGCAATCAGCCCCAGCATTTT.

The chain carries TRBV12-5 and TRBJ2-3; TRBD2 matches 10 bases. Germline CDR1 is LGHNT and CDR2 is FRNRAP. Trimming removed 6 bases from V and 8 bases from J; junction bases left unmatched: 14. This CDR3 has 16 residues. Here the CDR3 reads CASGPGASGSVGTQYF. CDR3 nucleotides: TGTGCTAGTGGCCCGGGGGCTAGCGGGAGTGTGGGTACGCAGTATTTT.

The chain combines TRBV2 with TRBJ1-1; maybe TRBD1 (5 bases). Trimming left V 7 bases short and J 0 bases short, with 18 bases between. The germline V gene has CDR1 SNHLY and CDR2 FYNNEI. There are 16 residues in the CDR3. Here the CDR3 DNA reads TGTGCCAGCACCCTCAATCGTGGGGCCATGAACACTGAAGCTTTCTTT. Translating gives CASTLNRGAMNTEAFF. The full variable domain, in which reference TRBV2 and TRBJ1-1 provide the parts outside the CDR3, is EPEVTQTPSHQVTQMGQEVILRCVPISNHLYFYWYRQILGQKVEFLVSFYNNEISEKSEIFDDQFSVERPDGSNFTLKIRSTKLEDSAMYFCASTLNRGAMNTEAFFGQGTRLTVV.

This chain joins TRBV18 and TRBJ1-4, with a tentative D call TRBD1 (5 bases). The CDR3 is 16 amino acids. Germline lookup yields CDR1 KGHSH and CDR2 LQKENI. The V end lost 1 base, the J end lost 7 bases, and 16 bases lay between the germline ends. This chain's CDR3 is CASSPRGGRTSEKLFF. CDR3 coding DNA: TGTGCCAGCTCACCACGCGGGGGACGGACCAGTGAAAAACTGTTTTTT. The variable domain in full, completed from reference TRBV18 and TRBJ1-4, reads NAGVMQNPRHLVRRRGQEARLRCSPMKGHSHVYWYRQLPEEGLKFMVYLQKENIIDESGMPKERFSAEFPKEGPSILRIQQVVRGDSAAYFCASSPRGGRTSEKLFFGSGTQLSVL.

V and J are TRBV7-9 and TRBJ2-1; 7 bases map to TRBD1. CDR1 is SEHNR and CDR2 is FQNEAQ in the germline V gene (reference sequence). Trimming removed 4 bases from V and 0 bases from J; junction bases left unmatched: 3. The CDR3 totals 15 residues. As DNA, the CDR3 is TGTGCCAGCAGCTGGGGGACAGACTCCTACAATGAGCAGTTCTTC. Protein: CASSWGTDSYNEQFF.